This T cell receptor beta chain was identified in a study of T cells in Graves' hyperthyroidism and ophthalmopathy. The source material, RNA transcripts, was used to amplify TCR beta CDR3 regions. The HTBI primer set was used in a first-round RT-PCR of the TCR CDR3. TCRdb recomputed calls from the multiplex PCR reads with MiXCR, one row per CDR3 protein. There are 540,000 or so distinct CDR3 sequences in the sample; 46% occur only once, and under 20% lies in the top ten. Trimming removed 8 bases from V and 0 bases from J; junction bases left unmatched: 7. Germline lookup yields CDR1 MNHNY and CDR2 SVGAGI (reference sequence). The CDR3 consists of 14 residues. Notes on the study in general: The blood repertoire included most of the expanded thyroid clonotypes above 0.001.

This clonotype has a count of ten or more. Its specificity is not known. The sequence came from an adult woman with Graves' disease, either hyperthyroidism or ophthalmopathy (not recorded which). The genes are TRBV6-6 and TRBJ2-7; 7 positions agree with TRBD1. The material sequenced was peripheral blood or thyroid tissue (not recorded which). Here the CDR3 reads CASEFRTGSYEQYF. In nucleotides, the CDR3 is TGTGCCAGCGAATTTCGGACAGGCTCCTACGAGCAGTACTTC.